This TCR beta chain was captured by sequencing in a study of T cells of healthy individuals. The CDR3 consists of 15 residues. Trimming pared 0 bases from V and 7 bases from J, leaving 14 bases between. CDR1 and CDR2 (germline): SGHNT, YYREEE (reference sequence). Each CDR3 protein gets one entry after TCRdb re-called the 5' RACE reads with MiXCR. The sample records approximately 50,000 distinct CDR3 sequences, roughly 14% being singletons. This clonotype has at least ten counts. The clonotype was recovered from a human donor in good health. This chain uses TRBV5-4 with TRBJ2-1, with D perhaps given as TRBD1 or TRBD2 (5 bases each). CDR3 residues: CASSLAEGRTNEQFF. The CDR3 bases are TGTGCCAGCAGCTTGGCCGAGGGCAGGACAAATGAGCAGTTCTTC.